This TCR beta chain appears in the sequencing data of a study of cytomegalovirus exposure and HLA in healthy donors (dated by TCRdb to 2017 to 2019). Regarding the complete study: In an earlier analysis of several hundred of the donors, approximately 300 Gb of sequence data and roughly 100 million unique TCR beta sequences from some 170 million T cells were reported. Every repertoire in the discovery cohort had been generated on one and the same sequencing platform. A later genetic analysis took genome-wide SNP genotypes for about three fifths of the 666 donors and used that subset as a discovery cohort. A later analysis re-analyzed previously published TCR beta repertoires from approximately 670 donors and added high-resolution HLA genotyping to study TCR occurrence patterns. In the later analysis, no new phenotypic data were used to find candidate immune exposures; instead, reliance was placed on TCR beta sequences and their occurrence across donors. Approximately 310 gigabases of sequencing data and 75 million to 85 million unique TCR sequences made up an early release that covered some 640 HLA-typed donors. Using immunosequencing, the study profiled T cell repertoires from 640 or so subjects and related those repertoires to cytomegalovirus serostatus. In addition to the first cohort of 666 subjects, a separate validation cohort of approximately 120 different subjects was used. Typing coverage differed by locus: A, B, C, DRB1 and DQB1 were typed in roughly 629-630 donors, DQA1 in about 500, DPA1 in 600 to 610, and DPB1 in 472. High-throughput TCR immunosequencing, statistical association of individual TCRs with disease status, and machine learning were combined to predict cytomegalovirus infection status. An earlier analysis of 450 to 750 of the donors used high-throughput TCR beta sequencing to judge whether each TCR beta V gene segment behaved as functional or pseudogenic. Among about 410 genotyped donors of the cohort, an average of approximately 240,000 unique TCR beta nucleotide sequences was sequenced per donor, of which about 19% were non-productive. The study was designed to test whether signatures of past pathogen exposure could be identified by cataloging public T cell receptors. Donor age, sex, ethnicity and CMV serostatus were compiled alongside the repertoire data. Among the roughly 400 genotyped donors, roughly 80% belonged to the genetic ancestry cluster associated with self-reported Caucasian donors. Several DR-DQ haplotypes were treated as single units for association and clustering because of strong linkage in the cohort. Class I and class II HLA loci were covered by the typing at four-digit resolution. Overall study outcomes, separate from this receptor: A cluster of highly shared sequence variants was judged likely to represent a technical artifact of the sequencing pipeline. Because HLA typing was unavailable for some donors at each locus, only the typed subset was used in association tests. In vitro tests confirmed that a few of the cytomegalovirus-associated TCR beta chains recognize cytomegalovirus antigens. According to the authors, the approach could potentially be generalized to other disease states and immunological phenotypes. Because counts were too low, roughly 17 rarely observed V segments, including chromosome 9 orphons, were left out of the earlier analysis of 587 of the donors. Assigning TCR associations to individual alleles was difficult when HLA alleles, especially DR and DQ, strongly co-occurred. In a later analysis, TCR association rates were found to vary across HLA loci, with the most associated TCRs seen for DRB1 alleles and the fewest for HLA-C alleles. Most CMV-associated TCR beta chains appeared to be HLA-restricted in a later analysis, and the HLA associations seemed to be driven largely by CMV exposure. The study gave a list of around 170 TCR beta chains associated with cytomegalovirus. Compared with equally common non-associated chains, HLA-associated TCR beta chains in a later analysis were more clonally expanded and had lower generation probabilities. For the cohort, immune exposure information was limited to CMV serostatus. Presence/absence analyses assumed roughly uniform sequencing depth across donors, an assumption that may not hold. In this cohort, only TCR beta chains were sequenced, and detectable features were limited by the absence of alpha or paired-chain data. According to a later genetic analysis, donors in an Asian-associated ancestry cluster had fewer N-insertions in productive TCRs than the approximately 670-donor mean. A later analysis reported that several top co-occurrence clusters appeared linked to parvovirus B19, influenza, CMV and Epstein-Barr virus. A further reported finding was that TCR beta sequences accurately predicted the HLA-A and HLA-B alleles for most subjects in the first cohort. In an earlier analysis of about 540 of the donors, most TCR beta V segments were observed in productive rearrangements about 90% or about 30% of the time, broadly matching IMGT annotations. The classifier was reported to diagnose cytomegalovirus status with high specificity and sensitivity in both the original and validation cohorts. Linkage disequilibrium might explain the correlated functional status among segregating V segments, but an unknown experimental factor could not be ruled out. An association between a missense DCLRE1C variant and V-gene and J-gene trimming of TCR beta chains was found in a later genetic analysis and replicated in an independent cohort. Specific HLA alleles were associated with more than 15,000 TCR beta sequences at a false discovery rate of 0.05 in a later analysis. Most TCR sequences were seen in very few donors, while some public TCRs were found in many individuals.

In total, roughly 670 healthy bone marrow donors made up the cohort. At the time of sampling, every cohort member was nominally healthy, though immune exposures that went unrecorded were likely present. The donor tested CMV seronegative and was one of the 352 seronegative cohort members. A peripheral blood sample was provided by each donor, and peripheral blood mononuclear cells were used for TCR beta sequencing. The Qiagen DNeasy Blood Extraction Kit was used to extract genomic DNA from the blood cell samples. The receptor library was made with the immunoSEQ multiplex PCR assay. The multiplex PCR relied on a mix of 60 forward primers for TCR Vbeta segments and 13 reverse primers for TCR Jbeta segments. A multiplex PCR assay on genomic DNA amplified the CDR3 region of rearranged TCR beta genes. The amplified TCR beta libraries were sequenced on the Illumina HiSeq System as 87-base-pair reads. In the original analysis: In a later analysis, some 80 million unique TCR beta chains were counted across the roughly 670 repertoires, and approximately 11 million of these chains were shared by at least two donors. Raw reads were error-corrected and collapsed into unique sequences with a nearest-neighbor algorithm that merged closely related sequences to remove PCR and sequencing errors. CDR3 sequences were aligned to IMGT reference sequences to assign V, D and J gene segments. For a sequence to be retained, a match of at least six nucleotides to both a V gene segment and a J gene segment was required. A rearrangement counted as productive if the CDR3 had no stop codons and remained in frame with V and J, and every other rearrangement counted as non-productive. CDR3 was defined by IMGT convention, running from the second conserved V-encoded cysteine to the conserved J-encoded phenylalanine. The earlier analysis of about 610 of the donors excluded any sequence lacking an unambiguous match to a single V gene segment. In an earlier analysis of roughly 600 of the donors, a V segment was called functional when productive rearrangements were above 56.7%, and segregating when the standard deviation between donors exceeded 5%. A statistical classification framework was built for diagnosing cytomegalovirus status from the catalog of TCR beta chain sequences. A later analysis assigned V and J genes by comparing TCR nucleotide sequences with IMGT/GENE-DB human TR gene sequences. In a later analysis, CDR3 sequences and most-parsimonious VDJ recombination scenarios were assigned using the TCRdist pipeline. In a later analysis, every TCR beta chain was defined by the combination of its CDR3 amino acid sequence and its V-gene family, and reads without a unique V-gene family were dropped. In a later analysis, a few hundred highly shared, low-generation-probability nucleotide sequences were removed to address suspected cross-contamination and a sequencing artifact. For each public chain, a later analysis derived a clonal expansion index from normalized ranks of inferred template counts within each repertoire. In a later analysis, generation probabilities were computed with a VDJ recombination model fitted to out-of-frame rearrangements, and the resulting probabilities were checked against IGoR. In a later analysis, TCR-TCR, TCR-HLA and TCR-CMV co-occurrence was scored with hypergeometric tests, and a repertoire-size bias correction was applied to TCR pairs. False discovery rates were estimated in a later analysis by permuting HLA or CMV assignments 20 times. In a later analysis, co-occurring TCRs were grouped with DBSCAN, and TCRdist sequence similarity was added when clustering was performed within HLA-allele-positive subsets. Co-occurrence clustering excluded repertoires with fewer than 30,000 or more than 120,000 public chains, plus five with anomalous nucleotide sharing. TCRdb carries this immuneACCESS record with in-frame sequences only. Its versions omit some clonotypes, under half of them owing to an unresolved V gene in the studies checked, with the rest unexplained. That table gives V, J and clone size, and the DNA gave D and trimming. The sample table shows some 150,000 clones, and around three fifths are seen once. Of the sample, 2% to 2.5% is held by the ten largest clones.

This clone was seen a few times. Its antigen has not been determined. Base quality data are lacking; no much larger clone is found one base away. Within the sample, other DNA sequences also encode this same CDR3. The clonotype was recovered from a woman aged 40 to 50 in good health and CMV-seronegative. Specimen: PBMCs.

For the CDR3, the sequence is CAIRAGTGGNTEAFF. The DNA reads as follows: TGTGCCATCAGGGCTGGGACAGGGGGCAACACTGAAGCTTTCTTT. The chain is encoded by TRBV10-3 joined to TRBJ1-1; a stretch of 12 junction bases matches TRBD1. The junction shows trimming of 6 bases on V and 2 bases on J, and the gene matches do not reach 4 bases of it. From a lookup of the germline V gene, CDR1 and CDR2 are ENHRY and SYGVKD. From the cysteine up to the phenylalanine, the CDR3 has a length of 15 residues. The read is trimmed to its CDR3 DNA, 45 bases read in frame from base 1.